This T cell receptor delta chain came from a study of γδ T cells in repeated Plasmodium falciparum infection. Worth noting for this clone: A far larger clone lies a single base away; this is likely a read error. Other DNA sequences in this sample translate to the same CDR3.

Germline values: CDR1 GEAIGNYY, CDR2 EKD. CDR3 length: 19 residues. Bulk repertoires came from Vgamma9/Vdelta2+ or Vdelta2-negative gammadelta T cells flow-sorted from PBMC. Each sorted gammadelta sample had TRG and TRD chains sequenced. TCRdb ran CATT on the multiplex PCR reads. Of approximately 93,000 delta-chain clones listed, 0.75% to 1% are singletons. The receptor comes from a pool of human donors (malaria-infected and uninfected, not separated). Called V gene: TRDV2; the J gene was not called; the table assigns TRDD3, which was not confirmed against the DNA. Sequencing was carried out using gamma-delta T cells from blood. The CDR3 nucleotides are TGTGCCTGTGACTCCCGTACTGGGGGATACGCGATTACGGGTGATAAACTCATCTTC. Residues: CACDSRTGGYAITGDKLIF.